Presented here are 18 T cell receptor beta chains from one specimen sequenced in a study of T cell changes during pregnancy in multiple sclerosis. Clones were sequenced by immunoSEQ multiplex PCR, and TCRdb holds only the in-frame ones, with some missing. The table shows roughly 25,000 clones, with more than 75% occurring only once. The source material was CD4+ T cells from peripheral blood mononuclear cells, sampled in the first trimester of pregnancy. All receptors derive from a female donor in good health, enrolled as a control in a pregnancy study.

This clone was counted a single time. The CDR3 loop reads CASSNQATSLTGELFF. CDR3 DNA: TGTGCCAGCAGCAACCAGGCTACCTCACTGACCGGGGAGCTGTTTTTT. The V call is TRBV13, the J call TRBJ2-2, with unresolved D. Germline lookup yields CDR1 PRHDT and CDR2 FYEKMQ (reference sequence). The CDR3 has 16 residues. V was trimmed by 5 bases and J by 5 bases, leaving 18 bases between them.

The chain joins TRBV27 to TRBJ1-5; weak D call: TRBD1 (5 bases). V lost 6 bases and J lost 6, with 21 bases in between. Looked up from germline, CDR1 is MNHEY and CDR2 is SMNVEV (reference sequence). The CDR3 totals 16 residues. The CDR3 sequence: CASSPGTPGRGQPQHF. CDR3 DNA: TGTGCCAGCAGCCCCGGGACTCCCGGGAGGGGTCAGCCCCAGCATTTT.

The gene calls are TRBV5-1 and TRBJ2-3, with D uncertain. Germline CDR1 is SGHRS and CDR2 is YFSETQ. The CDR3 runs to 13 residues. The V end lost 5 bases, the J end lost 6 bases, and 13 bases lay between the germline ends. The chain's CDR3 is CASRLLTSDTQYF. As DNA, the CDR3 is TGCGCCAGCAGACTCCTGACATCCGATACGCAGTATTTT. The entire variable domain, with the rest obtained from reference TRBV5-1 and TRBJ2-3, is as follows: KAGVTQTPRYLIKTRGQQVTLSCSPISGHRSVSWYQQTPGQGLQFLFEYFSETQRNKGNFPGRFSGRQFSNSRSEMNVSTLELGDSALYLCASRLLTSDTQYFGPGTRLTVL.

This chain connects TRBV11-3 to TRBJ2-1; D ambiguous. Germline assignment: CDR1 SGHNT and CDR2 YENEEA. V lost 4 bases and J lost 4, with 5 bases in between. The CDR3 runs 12 residues. The CDR3 region is CASSSTYNEQFF. The CDR3 DNA reads TGTGCCAGCAGCTCCACATACAATGAGCAGTTCTTC.

The gene calls are TRBV2 and TRBJ2-5, with a possible D match to TRBD1 (7 bases). Per germline, CDR1 SNHLY and CDR2 FYNNEI. The CDR3 has 16 amino acids. The V gene lost 8 bases and the J gene lost 5 bases, with 24 bases spanning the gap. CDR3 in DNA: TGTGCCAGCCGGGACGGGGGCAGGGGGACCCACGAGACCCAGTACTTC. Protein product: CASRDGGRGTHETQYF.

This chain joins TRBV5-4 and TRBJ2-1; TRBD1 is a possible D gene (5 bases). Looked up from germline, CDR1 is SGHNT and CDR2 is YYREEE (reference sequence). Trimming removed 0 bases from V and 5 bases from J, with 9 bases in between. The CDR3 has 14 residues. CDR3 loop: CASSLVGAHNEQFF. The CDR3, as DNA: TGTGCCAGCAGCTTGGTAGGGGCCCACAATGAGCAGTTCTTC.

This clone is a singleton in its sample. The J gene is TRBJ2-3, the V gene TRBV27; 14 bases are a match to TRBD2. V lost 4 bases to trimming and J lost 0 bases; unmatched junction nucleotides: 3. The CDR3 runs to 17 residues. CDR1 and CDR2 (germline): MNHEY, SMNVEV (reference sequence). The CDR3 sequence: CASSWGTSGSSTDTQYF. CDR3 DNA: TGTGCCAGCAGTTGGGGGACTAGCGGGAGTAGCACAGATACGCAGTATTTT.

CDR3 coding DNA: TGTGCCAGCAGCTCAAGACTAGCGGGAGTAAATGAGCAGTTCTTC. As protein: CASSSRLAGVNEQFF. V and J are TRBV7-9 and TRBJ2-1; TRBD2 matches at 12 bases. The germline CDR1 and CDR2 sequences are SEHNR and FQNEAQ (reference sequence). The CDR3 spans 15 residues. V was clipped by 4 bases and J by 7 bases; unmatched bases: 5.

The chain carries TRBV29-1 and TRBJ1-2; D is unclear. This CDR3 has 11 residues. The V gene's germline CDR1 is SQVTM and CDR2 ANQGSEA. V was trimmed by 3 bases and J by 6 bases, leaving 8 bases between them. The CDR3 bases are TGCAGCGTTGAGAACGGAGATGGCTACACCTTC. It encodes CSVENGDGYTF.

The rearrangement joins TRBV18 to TRBJ1-3; D is possibly TRBD1 (6 bases). The CDR3 spans 15 residues. V was pared by 3 bases and J by 4 bases, with 13 bases between. CDR1 and CDR2 (germline): KGHSH, LQKENI. CDR3 nucleotides: TGTGCCAGCTCACCGGACAGATCCTCCGGAAACACCATATATTTT. Translation: CASSPDRSSGNTIYF.

J is TRBJ2-7 and V is TRBV5-1, with unresolved D. Germline lookup yields CDR1 SGHRS and CDR2 YFSETQ. Trimming took off 0 bases at V and 3 bases at J, with 7 bases between the two ends. This CDR3 has 13 amino acids. In DNA form, the CDR3 reads TGCGCCAGCAGCTTGGGCTCCTACTACGAGCAGTACTTC. The encoded protein is CASSLGSYYEQYF.

The CDR3 coding sequence is TGTGCCAGCAGTGAACTCCTCTATAATTCACCCCTCCACTTT. Translation: CASSELLYNSPLHF. This chain connects TRBV6-1 to TRBJ1-6; D remains ambiguous. Germline V gene data show CDR1 as MNHNS and CDR2 as SASEGT. This CDR3 has 14 amino acids. The germline V and J ends were trimmed by 2 bases and 3 bases, with 5 bases remaining between them.

This clone was picked up a small number of times. The CDR3 is CASSSPENYGYTF. The CDR3 DNA reads as TGTGCCAGCAGCTCGCCGGAGAACTATGGCTACACCTTC. The chain carries TRBV7-9 and TRBJ1-2, with unresolved D. Looked up from germline, CDR1 is SEHNR and CDR2 is FQNEAQ (reference sequence). CDR3 size: 13 residues. Trimming cost V 4 bases and J 2 bases, with 8 bases left between them.

The chain carries TRBV5-5 and TRBJ1-5, with 9 bases that match TRBD1. The ends lost 4 bases at V and 0 bases at J; junction bases unmatched: 8. The CDR3 covers 17 residues. Germline loops: CDR1 SGHKS, CDR2 YYEKEE (reference sequence). The CDR3 nucleotides read TGTGCCAGCAGCGCCCGGACAGGGGCAGATAGCAATCAGCCCCAGCATTTT. Residues: CASSARTGADSNQPQHF.

The chain carries TRBV29-1 and TRBJ1-2; D possibly corresponds to TRBD1 (6 bases). In germline, CDR1 is SQVTM, CDR2 ANQGSEA. V was clipped by 1 base and J by 4 bases, with 7 bases between them. This CDR3 spans 12 amino acids. The CDR3 is CSVEAGAYGYTF. The CDR3, as DNA: TGCAGCGTTGAAGCAGGGGCCTATGGCTACACCTTC. Variable domain in full (rest from reference TRBV29-1 and TRBJ1-2): SAVISQKPSRDICQRGTSLTIQCQVDSQVTMMFWYRQQPGQSLTLIATANQGSEATYESGFVIDKFPISRPNLTFSTLTVSNMSPEDSSIYLCSVEAGAYGYTFGSGTRLTVV.

This chain links TRBV11-2 with TRBJ1-6, with D maybe TRBD1 (6 bases). Per germline, CDR1 SGHAT and CDR2 FQNNGV. Deletions cut 6 bases from V and 7 bases from J, with 16 bases between. The CDR3 runs 15 residues. The CDR3 DNA sequence: TGTGCCAGCAGGCAAACGACAGGTGAAAATTCACCCCTCCACTTT. This gives the protein CASRQTTGENSPLHF.

CDR3 residues: CASSEARLTNEQFF. The CDR3 DNA is TGCGCCAGCAGTGAGGCCAGGCTGACCAATGAGCAGTTCTTC. The chain employs TRBV10-1 and TRBJ2-1; no clear D gene. Looked up from germline, CDR1 is WNHNN and CDR2 is SYGVQD (reference sequence). V was clipped by 2 bases and J by 6 bases, with 11 bases between them. This CDR3 region has 14 residues.

In the case of this clone: The sample contains more than one DNA sequence encoding this CDR3. The chain combines TRBV9 with TRBJ1-2; the match to TRBD1 covers 11 bases. The germline gives CDR1 SGDLS, CDR2 YYNGEE. Trimming removed 4 bases from V and 4 bases from J; junction bases left unmatched: 6. CDR3 size: 15 residues. CDR3 sequence (DNA): TGTGCCAGCAGCCCGGGGACAGGGGGTCTCTATGGCTACACCTTC. Amino acid sequence: CASSPGTGGLYGYTF. Complete variable domain (other parts from reference TRBV9 and TRBJ1-2): DSGVTQTPKHLITATGQRVTLRCSPRSGDLSVYWYQQSLDQGLQFLIQYYNGEERAKGNILERFSAQQFPDLHSELNLSSLELGDSALYFCASSPGTGGLYGYTFGSGTRLTVV.